This entry is about one T cell receptor (beta chain). Its antigen is undetermined. The data are from a study of cytomegalovirus exposure and HLA in healthy donors. General study findings and limits: For cytomegalovirus status, the classifier reportedly gave diagnoses with high specificity and sensitivity. Later analysis placed DRB1 highest and HLA-C lowest in TCR association rates, which differed by HLA locus.

The PCR had 60 Vbeta and 13 Jbeta primers. In the authors' methods: Per a later analysis, the number of unique TCR beta chains was 75 million to 90 million, of which 9 million to 14 million were shared. Profiling relied on immunoSEQ multiplex PCR, and the TCRdb table lists in-frame clones only, not all of them. From that table come the V and J calls and clone size; the DNA was used to work out D and trimming. The table includes roughly 100,000 clones, 79% detected once. At collection, donors were nominally healthy, but unrecorded immune exposures were probable. V gave up 4 bases and J gave up 7 bases; unmatched junction bases: 9. The germline CDR1 and CDR2 sequences are LNHDA and SQIVND (reference sequence). CDR3 length: 15 amino acids.

Specimen: PBMCs. This sequence originates from a man in his forties or fifties in good health and CMV-seropositive. V is TRBV19 and J is TRBJ2-2; TRBD1 matches at 7 bases. CDR3 in DNA: TGTGCCAGTAGTACAGACAGGGCATACGGCGGGGAGCTGTTTTTT. This encodes CASSTDRAYGGELFF.